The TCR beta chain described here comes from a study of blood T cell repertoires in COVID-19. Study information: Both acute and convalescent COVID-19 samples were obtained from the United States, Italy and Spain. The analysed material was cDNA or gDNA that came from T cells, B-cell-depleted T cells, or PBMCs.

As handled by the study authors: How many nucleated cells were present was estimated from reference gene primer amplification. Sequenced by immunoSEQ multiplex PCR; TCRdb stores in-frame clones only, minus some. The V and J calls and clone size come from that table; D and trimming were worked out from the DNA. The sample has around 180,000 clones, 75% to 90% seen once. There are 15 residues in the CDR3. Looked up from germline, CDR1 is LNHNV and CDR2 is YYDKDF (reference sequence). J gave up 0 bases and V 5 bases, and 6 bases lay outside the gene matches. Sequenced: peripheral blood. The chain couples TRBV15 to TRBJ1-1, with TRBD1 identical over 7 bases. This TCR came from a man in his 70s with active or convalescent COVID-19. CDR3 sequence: CATSVRQGMNTEAFF. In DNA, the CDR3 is TGTGCCACCAGCGTAAGACAGGGTATGAACACTGAAGCTTTCTTT. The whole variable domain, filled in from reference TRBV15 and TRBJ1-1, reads DAMVIQNPRYQVTQFGKPVTLSCSQTLNHNVMYWYQQKSSQAPKLLFHYYDKDFNNEADTPDNFQSRRPNTSFCFLDIRSPGLGDTAMYLCATSVRQGMNTEAFFGQGTRLTVV.